These 10 T cell receptor beta chains were sequenced from one sample in a study of blood T cells in healthy people across ages. Alongside a J-beta primer mix, a sample-barcoded 5' primer served in a second PCR lasting about 7 to 12 cycles. MiXCR, run by TCRdb on the 5' RACE reads, gives a single entry per CDR3 protein. This repertoire shows roughly 560,000 distinct CDR3 sequences, more than 20% found once; its top ten account for roughly 10%. The same sample was also studied in work on T cells of mothers and their children.

The sample was blood. Receptors originate from a boy aged 5 to 17 in good health.

This clonotype has only a few counts. The chain is built from TRBV7-9 and TRBJ2-1; 9 nucleotides match TRBD2. The CDR3 consists of 16 residues. With 1 base clipped from V and 6 bases from J, the junction kept 7 bases outside the gene matches. CDR1 and CDR2 from the germline V gene are SEHNR and FQNEAQ (reference sequence). The CDR3 is CASSLVLAGEGNEQFF. CDR3 DNA: TGTGCCAGCAGCTTAGTTTTAGCGGGAGAGGGCAATGAGCAGTTCTTC.

This clonotype was detected many times. The V call is TRBV28, the J call TRBJ2-5; no clear D. The CDR3 has 16 amino acids. Germline V lookup: CDR1 MDHEN, CDR2 SYDVKM. V was cut by 0 bases and J by 7 bases, with 18 bases left in between. As DNA, the CDR3 is TGTGCCAGCAGTTTATGGGGCAGGACGGAAGGTTGGACCCAGTACTTC. It yields the protein CASSLWGRTEGWTQYF.

V and J are TRBV6-2 or TRBV6-3 and TRBJ1-4, with D possibly TRBD1 on 5 matching bases. CDR3 length: 15 amino acids. The V gene lost 8 bases and the J gene lost 7 bases, with 20 bases spanning the gap. The germline CDR1 and CDR2 sequences are MNHEY and SVGEGT. Here the CDR3 reads CASVGSDTPGEKLFF. In DNA form, the CDR3 reads TGTGCCAGCGTAGGATCGGACACCCCGGGTGAAAAACTGTTTTTT.

In this sample, this clonotype turned up a few times. V usage is TRBV28 and J usage is TRBJ1-6; tentatively, D is TRBD1 (5 bases). Trimming stripped 6 bases from V and 0 bases from J, with 18 bases between. Germline CDR1 is MDHEN and CDR2 is SYDVKM. The CDR3 has 18 residues. CDR3 sequence (DNA): TGTGCCAGCAGCCCGGGACTCCCACTAGCCTCCTATAATTCACCCCTCCACTTT. Protein product: CASSPGLPLASYNSPLHF.

V usage is TRBV28 and J usage is TRBJ1-5, with a weak D call TRBD1 (6 bases). The CDR3 has 15 amino acids. The ends were cut back, 7 bases at V and 4 bases at J, with 17 bases in the middle. The V gene's germline CDR1 is MDHEN and CDR2 SYDVKM. In DNA, the CDR3 is TGTGCCAGCACCCGGACAGCCGGCATGAATCAGCCCCAGCATTTT. Protein: CASTRTAGMNQPQHF.

The chain couples TRBV27 to TRBJ1-5; 8 bases agree with TRBD1. The germline gives CDR1 MNHEY, CDR2 SMNVEV (reference sequence). The CDR3 totals 16 residues. J was trimmed by 4 bases and V by 5 bases; bases with no gene match: 10. The CDR3 DNA follows: TGTGCCAGCAGTCCCAACAGGGGGTTCAATAATCAGCCCCAGCATTTT. This translates into CASSPNRGFNNQPQHF.

This clonotype came up a few times. V is TRBV7-9 and J is TRBJ2-7; D is tentatively TRBD1 or TRBD2 (6 bases each). CDR1 and CDR2 from the germline V gene are SEHNR and FQNEAQ (reference sequence). The CDR3 spans 17 residues. V was pared by 4 bases and J by 0 bases, with 19 bases between. The CDR3 reads CASSSTGLQGSSYEQYF. For the CDR3, the DNA is TGTGCCAGCAGCTCGACGGGACTCCAGGGGAGCTCCTACGAGCAGTACTTC. The complete variable domain, with remaining parts taken from reference TRBV7-9 and TRBJ2-7, reads DTGVSQNPRHKITKRGQNVTFRCDPISEHNRLYWYRQTLGQGPEFLTYFQNEAQLEKSRLLSDRFSAERPKGSFSTLEIQRTEQGDSAMYLCASSSTGLQGSSYEQYFGPGTRLTVT.

V gene TRBV29-1 combines with J gene TRBJ2-7; 11 bases line up with TRBD2. CDR3 length: 15 amino acids. The trim removed 2 bases at V and 3 bases at J, leaving 6 bases unmatched. Germline V lookup: CDR1 SQVTM, CDR2 ANQGSEA. CDR3: CSVESQTSGNYEQYF. CDR3 in DNA: TGCAGCGTTGAATCACAGACTAGCGGGAACTACGAGCAGTACTTC.

This chain uses TRBV12-3 or TRBV12-4 with TRBJ1-2; the match to TRBD1 covers 11 bases. V shed 5 bases, J shed 1 base, and the junction held 6 bases outside the gene matches. CDR3 length: 16 amino acids. DNA of the CDR3: TGTGCCAGCAGTCCGACCGGGACAGGGGGTAACTATGGCTACACCTTC. Its protein is CASSPTGTGGNYGYTF.

This chain links TRBV12-3 or TRBV12-4 with TRBJ2-3; 7 bases are shared with TRBD1. V dropped 6 bases and J dropped 5; count of bases not matched to a gene: 11. The CDR3 sequence is 15 residues long. The CDR3 region is CASSIQGVTGDTQYF. CDR3 coding DNA: TGTGCCAGCAGCATCCAGGGGGTCACAGGAGATACGCAGTATTTT.